This T cell receptor (beta chain) comes out of a study of blood T cell repertoires in COVID-19. Study-wide background: Whether acute or convalescent, the COVID-19 samples came from the United States, Italy and Spain. From T cells, B-cell-depleted T cells, or PBMCs came the material, which was cDNA or gDNA.

As handled by the study authors: Estimation of nucleated cell counts relied on the amplification of reference gene primers. The table came from immunoSEQ multiplex PCR; TCRdb's copy has only in-frame clones and leaves some out. For V, J and clone size, that table is used; D and trimming come from the DNA. Among 110,000 to 150,000 clones listed, 84% were seen once. V was shortened by 3 bases and J by 11 bases, with 32 bases between the two germline ends. The CDR3 is 19 amino acids. Germline V gene data show CDR1 as SGHAT and CDR2 as FQNNGV. The source is a woman of 80 years or more in a cohort sampled during active or convalescent COVID-19. The sequenced sample was peripheral blood. The chain carries TRBV11-2 and TRBJ1-5, with D maybe TRBD1 (5 bases). Here the CDR3 DNA reads TGTGCCAGCAGCTTTAGAATGGGGCGGCCGACAGCGACTCCATTAGCCCAGCATTTT. It specifies CASSFRMGRPTATPLAQHF.